This note documents a single T cell receptor (beta chain) sequence. The PCR used 60 Vbeta and 13 Jbeta primers. Profiled with immunoSEQ multiplex PCR; TCRdb holds only in-frame clones, not every one. The data hold about 150,000 clones, with 85% observed a single time. The data stem from a study of cytomegalovirus exposure and HLA in healthy donors. Study-wide background: From 150 million to 200 million T cells, an earlier analysis saw roughly 110 million unique TCR beta sequences.

This CDR3 has 14 residues. CDR1 and CDR2 from the germline V gene are SGHTA and FQGNSA. The junction had 4 bases not matched to a gene; V was cut back by 4 bases and J by 5 bases. The receptor was derived from a boy aged 2 to 10 in good health and CMV-seronegative. The chain joins TRBV7-2 to TRBJ2-5; 10 positions agree with TRBD1. What was sequenced was PBMCs. CDR3 nucleotide sequence: TGTGCCAGCAGCTCCTGGACAGGGGGGGAGACCCAGTACTTC. Its translation: CASSSWTGGETQYF.